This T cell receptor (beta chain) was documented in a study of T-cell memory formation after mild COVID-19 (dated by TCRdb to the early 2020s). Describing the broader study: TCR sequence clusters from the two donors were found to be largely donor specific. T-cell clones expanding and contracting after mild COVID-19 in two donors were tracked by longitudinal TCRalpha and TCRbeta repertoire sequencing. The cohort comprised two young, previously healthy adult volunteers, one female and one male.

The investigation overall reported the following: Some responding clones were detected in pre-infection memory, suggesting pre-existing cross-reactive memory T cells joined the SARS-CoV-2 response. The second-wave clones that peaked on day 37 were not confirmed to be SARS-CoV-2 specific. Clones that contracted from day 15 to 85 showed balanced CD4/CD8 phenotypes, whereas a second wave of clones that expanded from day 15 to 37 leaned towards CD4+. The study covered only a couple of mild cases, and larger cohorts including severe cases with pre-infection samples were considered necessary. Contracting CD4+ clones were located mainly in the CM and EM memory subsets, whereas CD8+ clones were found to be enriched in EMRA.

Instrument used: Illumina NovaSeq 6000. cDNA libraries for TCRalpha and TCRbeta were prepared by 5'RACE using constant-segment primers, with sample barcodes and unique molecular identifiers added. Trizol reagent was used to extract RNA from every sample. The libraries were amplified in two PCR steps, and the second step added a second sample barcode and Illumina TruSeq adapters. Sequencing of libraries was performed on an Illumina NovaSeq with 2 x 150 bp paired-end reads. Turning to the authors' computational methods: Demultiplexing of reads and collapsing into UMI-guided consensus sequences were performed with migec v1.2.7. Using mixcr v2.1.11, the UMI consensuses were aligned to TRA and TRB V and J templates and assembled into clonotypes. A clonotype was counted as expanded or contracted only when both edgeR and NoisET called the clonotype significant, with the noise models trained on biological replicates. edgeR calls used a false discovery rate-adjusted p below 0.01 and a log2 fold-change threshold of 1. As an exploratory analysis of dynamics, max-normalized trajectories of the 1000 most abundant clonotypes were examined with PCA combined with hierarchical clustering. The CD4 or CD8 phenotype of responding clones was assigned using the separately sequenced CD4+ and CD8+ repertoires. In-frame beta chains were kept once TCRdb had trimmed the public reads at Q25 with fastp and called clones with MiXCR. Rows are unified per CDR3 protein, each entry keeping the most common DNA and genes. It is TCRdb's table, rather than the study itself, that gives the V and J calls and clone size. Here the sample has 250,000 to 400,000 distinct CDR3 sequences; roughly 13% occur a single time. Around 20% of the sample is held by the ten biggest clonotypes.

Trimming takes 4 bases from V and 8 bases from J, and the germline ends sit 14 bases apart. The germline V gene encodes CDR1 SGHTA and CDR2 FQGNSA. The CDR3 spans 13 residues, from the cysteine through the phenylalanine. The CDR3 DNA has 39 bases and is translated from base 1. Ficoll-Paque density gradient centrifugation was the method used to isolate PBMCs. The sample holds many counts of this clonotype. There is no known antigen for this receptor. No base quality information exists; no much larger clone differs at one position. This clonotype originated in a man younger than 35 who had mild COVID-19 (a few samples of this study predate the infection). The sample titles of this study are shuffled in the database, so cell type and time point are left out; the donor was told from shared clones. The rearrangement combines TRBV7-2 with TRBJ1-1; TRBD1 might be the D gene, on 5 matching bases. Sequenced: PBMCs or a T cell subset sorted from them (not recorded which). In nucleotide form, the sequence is TGTGCCAGCAGCTACCTTCTTAGGGGCGAAGCTTTCTTT. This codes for CASSYLLRGEAFF. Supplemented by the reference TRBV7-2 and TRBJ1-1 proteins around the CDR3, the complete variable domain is GAGVSQSPSNKVTEKGKDVELRCDPISGHTALYWYRQSLGQGLEFLIYFQGNSAPDKSGLPSDRFSAERTGGSVSTLTIQRTQQEDSAVYLCASSYLLRGEAFFGQGTRLTVV.